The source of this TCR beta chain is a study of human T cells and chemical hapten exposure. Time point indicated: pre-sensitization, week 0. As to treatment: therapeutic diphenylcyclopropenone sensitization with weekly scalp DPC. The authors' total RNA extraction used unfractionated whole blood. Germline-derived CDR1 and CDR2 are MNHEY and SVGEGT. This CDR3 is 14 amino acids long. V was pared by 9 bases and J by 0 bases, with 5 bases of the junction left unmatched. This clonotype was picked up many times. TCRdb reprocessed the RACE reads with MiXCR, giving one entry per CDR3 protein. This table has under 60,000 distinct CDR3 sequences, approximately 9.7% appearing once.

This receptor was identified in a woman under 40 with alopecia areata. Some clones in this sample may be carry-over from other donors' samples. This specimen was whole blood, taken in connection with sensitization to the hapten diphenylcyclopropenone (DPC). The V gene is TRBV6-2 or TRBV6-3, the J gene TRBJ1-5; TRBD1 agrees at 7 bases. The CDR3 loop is CASSGQISNQPQHF. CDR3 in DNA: TGTGCCAGTTCGGGACAGATTAGCAATCAGCCCCAGCATTTT.